The T cell receptor (beta chain) described here comes from a study of shared clonotypes between healthy human individuals. Template for every sorted-subset replicate PCR totaled approximately 200 ng DNA, tens of thousands of T cell genomes. This table comes from immunoSEQ multiplex PCR, and its TCRdb copy is limited to in-frame clones, with some not included. The sample lists around 620,000 clones, approximately 95% occurring once. In the case of this clone: Its specificity is not known.

As defined, naive CD8 cells were CD45RO-negative and positively selected for CCR7, with terminally differentiated effector memory CD45RA+ cells excluded. Points from the study as a whole: Four donors shared 5% to 5.5% of their naive CD4 clonotypes. Naive subsets typically showed greater estimated richness than memory subsets. A reduction in generation probabilities was seen for non-shared clonotypes relative to those shared by all four donors.

This receptor was identified in a woman aged 25 to 39 in good health. Input material: naive CD8+ T cells sorted from blood.

Written as DNA, the CDR3 is TGCGCCAGCAGCCATGACTCCGGGGGAGATACGCAGTATTTT. It specifies CASSHDSGGDTQYF. This chain joins TRBV4-1 and TRBJ2-3, with a tentative D call TRBD2 (6 bases). The CDR3 consists of 14 residues. CDR1 MGHRA and CDR2 YSYEKL come from the germline V gene. Trimming took 3 bases from V and 5 from J, leaving 12 bases between them.